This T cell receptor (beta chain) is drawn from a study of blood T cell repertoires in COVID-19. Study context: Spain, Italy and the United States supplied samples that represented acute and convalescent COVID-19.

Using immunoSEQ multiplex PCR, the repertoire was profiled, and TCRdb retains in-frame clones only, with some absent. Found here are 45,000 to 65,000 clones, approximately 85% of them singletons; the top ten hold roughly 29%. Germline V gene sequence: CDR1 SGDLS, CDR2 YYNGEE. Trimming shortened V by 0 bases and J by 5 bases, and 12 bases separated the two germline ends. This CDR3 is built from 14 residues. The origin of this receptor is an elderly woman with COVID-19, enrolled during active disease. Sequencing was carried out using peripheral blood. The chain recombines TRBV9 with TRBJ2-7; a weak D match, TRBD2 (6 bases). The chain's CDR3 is CASSVATAGNEQYF. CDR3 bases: TGTGCCAGCAGCGTAGCTACCGCGGGGAACGAGCAGTACTTC. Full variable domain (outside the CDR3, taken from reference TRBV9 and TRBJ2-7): DSGVTQTPKHLITATGQRVTLRCSPRSGDLSVYWYQQSLDQGLQFLIQYYNGEERAKGNILERFSAQQFPDLHSELNLSSLELGDSALYFCASSVATAGNEQYFGPGTRLTVT.